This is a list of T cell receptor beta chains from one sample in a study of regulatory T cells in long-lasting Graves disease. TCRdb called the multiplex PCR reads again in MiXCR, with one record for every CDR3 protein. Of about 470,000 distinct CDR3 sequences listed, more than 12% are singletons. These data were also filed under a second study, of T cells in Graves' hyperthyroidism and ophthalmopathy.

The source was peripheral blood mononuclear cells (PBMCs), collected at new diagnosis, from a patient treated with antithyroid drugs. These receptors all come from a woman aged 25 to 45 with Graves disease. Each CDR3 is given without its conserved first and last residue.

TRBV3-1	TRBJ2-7	ASSQSGTSGSRY
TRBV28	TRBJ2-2	ASSLSVLAELGGELF
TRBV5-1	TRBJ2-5	ASSSPAPRGETQY
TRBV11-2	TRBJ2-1	ASSLPGAWNEQF
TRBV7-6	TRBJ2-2	ASSLDGGRNLNTGELF
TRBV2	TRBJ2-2	ASSDLGLNTGELF
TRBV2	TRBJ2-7	ASSEWGTASYEQY
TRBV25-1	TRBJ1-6	ASRETAPNSPLH
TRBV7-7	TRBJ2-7	ASSLESKSYEQY
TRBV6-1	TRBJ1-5	ASSDSQPQH
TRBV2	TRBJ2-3	ASSDGGPPTDTQY
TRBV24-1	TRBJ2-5	ATSNDSETQY
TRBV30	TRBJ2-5	AWSPEAQPTETQY
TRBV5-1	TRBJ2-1	AGSLTSGSVDEQF
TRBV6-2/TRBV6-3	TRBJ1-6	ASSYRGQNNSPLH
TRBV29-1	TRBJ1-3	SVGLGAGNTIY
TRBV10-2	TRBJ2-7	ASSDWGRAHEQY
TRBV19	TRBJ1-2	ASSMGAGYGYT
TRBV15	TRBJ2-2	ATSGQGLLRELF
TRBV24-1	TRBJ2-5	ATSEEGAGETQY
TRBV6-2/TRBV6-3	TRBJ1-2	ASSPPGQGENGYT
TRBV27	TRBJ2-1	ASSSQGSTFNEQF
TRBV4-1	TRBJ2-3	ASSPGNQRVLTDTQY
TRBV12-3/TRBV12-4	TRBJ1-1	ASSLRGGGNTEAF
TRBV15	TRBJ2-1	ATADGRHSYNEQF
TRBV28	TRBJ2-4	ASSLWGGSRAKNIQY
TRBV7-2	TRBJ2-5	ASSLALTTRAETQY
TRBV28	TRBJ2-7	ASTTGRGAYEQY
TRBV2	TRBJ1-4	ATTTGVGEKLF
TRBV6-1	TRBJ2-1	ASYWTSGSSNEQF
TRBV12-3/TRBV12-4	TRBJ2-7	ASSLARASGNRAYEQY
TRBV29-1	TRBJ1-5	SGPEGAQQPQH
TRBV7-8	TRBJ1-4	ASRRRGNDEKLF